These T cell receptor beta chains were read from a single sample in a study of blood T cell repertoires in COVID-19. Using immunoSEQ multiplex PCR, the repertoire was profiled, and TCRdb retains in-frame clones only, with some absent. The table includes fewer than 250,000 clones, roughly 82% detected once. Sequences were obtained from peripheral blood. These receptors were taken from a woman aged 40 to 49 with acute or convalescent COVID-19. Both conserved end residues are part of each CDR3. A D gene is named only where the DNA matches it firmly. Some rows have no size entry. The others give once, few or many, or a class for an expanded clone.

v_gene	abundance	d_gene	j_gene	CDR3nt	CDR3aa
TRBV2	-	TRBD1	TRBJ1-6	TGTGCCAGCAGTGCCGGGACAGGAGGTTCACCCCTCCACTTT	CASSAGTGGSPLHF
TRBV10-3	-	-	TRBJ2-7	TGTGCCATCAGTGAGGACGGGGGGCGCGGGCAGTACTTC	CAISEDGGRGQYF
TRBV12-3/TRBV12-4	-	-	TRBJ2-1	TGTGCCAGCAGTTTGACCCCTAACGGAGGGGAGTTCTTC	CASSLTPNGGEFF
TRBV5-1	once	TRBD2	TRBJ2-5	TGCGCCAGCAGCACCGGGACTAGCGGGGGGATAGAGACCCAGTACTTC	CASSTGTSGGIETQYF
TRBV29-1	once	-	TRBJ1-3	TGCAGCGTTCTCTACCCCGACTCTGGAAACACCATATATTTT	CSVLYPDSGNTIYF
TRBV6-2/TRBV6-3	-	TRBD2	TRBJ2-5	TGTGCCAGCAGTTCACCGGGACTAGCGGGAGCGGGGGGCCCAGAGACCCAGTACTTC	CASSSPGLAGAGGPETQYF
TRBV29-1	-	-	TRBJ1-2	TGCAGCGCACCAACAGAGTTTAACTATGGCTACACCTTC	CSAPTEFNYGYTF
TRBV6-5	-	TRBD1	TRBJ1-2	TGTGCCAGCAGTTATTCGGACAGGGGTACCTATGGCTACACCTTC	CASSYSDRGTYGYTF
TRBV19	-	-	TRBJ2-2	TGTGCCAGTAGTATATCAGCGAACACCGGGGAGCTGTTTTTT	CASSISANTGELFF
TRBV30	few	TRBD1	TRBJ1-6	TGTGCCTGGAGTTCAAAGAACAGGGGTACCCTCCACTTT	CAWSSKNRGTLHF
TRBV3-1/TRBV3-2	-	-	TRBJ2-2	TGTGCCAGCAGCCAAGCGGCTAGCGTTTCCGGGGAGCTGTTTTTT	CASSQAASVSGELFF
TRBV4-2	-	-	TRBJ1-3	TGTGCCAGCACCTTCAGTTCCTCTGGAAACACCATATATTTT	CASTFSSSGNTIYF
TRBV6-5	-	TRBD2	TRBJ2-7	TGTGCCAGCAGCCAGACTAGCGGATCCTACGAGCAGTACTTC	CASSQTSGSYEQYF
TRBV2	-	-	TRBJ1-1	TGTGCCAGCAGTCTTGGTTCCACCCACTCTGAAGCTTTCTTT	CASSLGSTHSEAFF
TRBV4-1	-	TRBD1	TRBJ1-4	TGCGCCAGCAGCCAACCCCTAAGACAGGGGCCTGAACGGGATGAAAAACTGTTTTTT	CASSQPLRQGPERDEKLFF